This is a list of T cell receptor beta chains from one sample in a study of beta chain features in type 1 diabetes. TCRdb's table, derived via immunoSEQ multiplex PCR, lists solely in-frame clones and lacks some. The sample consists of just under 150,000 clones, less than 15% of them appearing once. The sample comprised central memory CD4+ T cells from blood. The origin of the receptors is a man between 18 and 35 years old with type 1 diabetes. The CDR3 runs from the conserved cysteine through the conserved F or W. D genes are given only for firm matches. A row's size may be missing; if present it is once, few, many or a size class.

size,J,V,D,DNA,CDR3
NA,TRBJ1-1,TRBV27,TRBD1,TGTGCCAGCAGTTCCCTGGCAGGGGGCACTGAAGCTTTCTTT,CASSSLAGGTEAFF
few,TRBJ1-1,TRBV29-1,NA,TGCAGCGTTGAGGGTCGAGGAGCTTTCTTT,CSVEGRGAFF
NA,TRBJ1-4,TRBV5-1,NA,TGCGCCAGCAGCGGCTCGAGCACAGGGAGTTATTATGGAAAACTGTTTTTT,CASSGSSTGSYYGKLFF
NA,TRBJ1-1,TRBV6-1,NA,TGTGCCAGCAGTGATTACCTGAACACTGAAGCTTTCTTT,CASSDYLNTEAFF
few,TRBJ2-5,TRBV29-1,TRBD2,TGCAGCGTTGGGATCTCCGGGACTAGCGGGGTCGGGACCCAGTACTTC,CSVGISGTSGVGTQYF
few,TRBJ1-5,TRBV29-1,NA,TGCAGCGTTCAGGGACTCAATCAGCCCCAGCATTTT,CSVQGLNQPQHF
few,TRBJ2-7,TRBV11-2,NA,TGTGCCAGCAGCTTCGGAGGAAGTCCCTACGAGCAGTACTTC,CASSFGGSPYEQYF
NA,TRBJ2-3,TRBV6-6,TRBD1,TGTGCCAGCAGTCGCGGACAGGTACCAGATACGCAGTATTTT,CASSRGQVPDTQYF
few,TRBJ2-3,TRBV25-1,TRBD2,TGTGCCAGCAGTGAATCCTTGGGCGGGGGGACTAGCACAGATACGCAGTATTTT,CASSESLGGGTSTDTQYF
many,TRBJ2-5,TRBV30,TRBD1,TGTGCCTGGAGCGGACAGGCAGGCGGAGAGACCCAGTACTTC,CAWSGQAGGETQYF
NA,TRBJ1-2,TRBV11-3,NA,TGTGCCAGCAGTTCAGGGGATCGCGGCTACACCTTC,CASSSGDRGYTF
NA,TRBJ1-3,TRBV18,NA,TGTGCCAGTACGAGGGATAAGATCCTCTCTGGAAACACCATATATTTT,CASTRDKILSGNTIYF
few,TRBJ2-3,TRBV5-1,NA,TGCGCCAGCAGCTCTCTAGCGAGCACAGATACGCAGTATTTT,CASSSLASTDTQYF
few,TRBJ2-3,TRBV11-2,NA,TGTGCCAGCAGCGTCCGAACAGATACGCAGTATTTT,CASSVRTDTQYF
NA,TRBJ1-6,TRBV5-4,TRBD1,TGTGCCAGCAGCTTGGCTGGTGGACAGGGCAATTCACCCCTCCACTTT,CASSLAGGQGNSPLHF
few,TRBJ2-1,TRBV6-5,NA,TGTGCCAGCAGTACGACACAGAATGAGCAGTTCTTC,CASSTTQNEQFF
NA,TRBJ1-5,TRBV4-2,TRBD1,TGTGCCAGCAGCCAAGATATGTTGGGACAGGGAATAAATCAGCCCCAGCATTTT,CASSQDMLGQGINQPQHF
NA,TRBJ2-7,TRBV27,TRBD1,TGTGCCAGCAGCCTCTCCCGACAGGGGTTCTACGAGCAGTACTTC,CASSLSRQGFYEQYF
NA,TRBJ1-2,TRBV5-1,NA,TGCGCCAGCAGCTTGGCACCCCTGTATGGCTACACCTTC,CASSLAPLYGYTF
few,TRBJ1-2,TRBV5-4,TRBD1,TGTGCCAGCAGCTTGTCGCAGGGGGCGCGAGGAGGGACCTTC,CASSLSQGARGGTF
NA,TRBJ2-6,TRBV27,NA,TGTGCCAGCACCTTCCGGGACGGCCGCTCTGGGGCCAACGTCCTGACTTTC,CASTFRDGRSGANVLTF
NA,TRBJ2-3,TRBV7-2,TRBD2,TGTGCCAGCAGCTTAGTGGCTAGCGGGGGGGCAGATACGCAGTATTTT,CASSLVASGGADTQYF
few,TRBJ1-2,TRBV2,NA,TGTGCCAGCAGTGAAAACCAGAGATATGGCTACACCTTC,CASSENQRYGYTF
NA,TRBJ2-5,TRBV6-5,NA,TGTGCCAGCATCGGTACCGTAGGGACCCAGTACTTC,CASIGTVGTQYF
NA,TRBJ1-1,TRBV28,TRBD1,TGTGCCAGCAGTCCCGGGACAGCTAACACTGAAGCTTTCTTT,CASSPGTANTEAFF
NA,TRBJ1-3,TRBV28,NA,TGTGCCAGCATGAAGGGAAACACCATATATTTT,CASMKGNTIYF
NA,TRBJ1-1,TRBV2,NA,TGTGCCAGCGCCAAAGGGATGAACACTGAAGCTTTCTTT,CASAKGMNTEAFF
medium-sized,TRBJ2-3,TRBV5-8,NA,TGTGCCAGCAGCACTAGCACAGATACGCAGTATTTT,CASSTSTDTQYF
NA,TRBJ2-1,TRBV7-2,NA,TGTGCCAGCAGCACCTCAGGGAGCTCCTACAATGAGCAGTTCTTC,CASSTSGSSYNEQFF
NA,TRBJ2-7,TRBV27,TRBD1,TGTGCCAGCGGTTACTCAGGGGGCAACGAGCAGTACTTC,CASGYSGGNEQYF
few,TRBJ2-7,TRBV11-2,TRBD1,TGTGCCAGCAGCCCCCTGGCTAGGACAGGGCCATACGAGCAGTACTTC,CASSPLARTGPYEQYF
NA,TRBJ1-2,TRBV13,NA,TGTGCCAGCAGCTTCGGTCTAACAGGGAATGGTGGCTACACCTTC,CASSFGLTGNGGYTF
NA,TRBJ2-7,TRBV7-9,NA,TGTGCCAGCAGCTGGCCCCCTTCCAGTCCCGGGCCCTACGAGCAGTACTTC,CASSWPPSSPGPYEQYF
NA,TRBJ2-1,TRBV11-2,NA,TGTGCCAGCAGCTTATCCTCCGGGAGCTCCTACAATGAGCAGTTCTTC,CASSLSSGSSYNEQFF
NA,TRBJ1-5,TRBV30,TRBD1,TGTGCCTGGAGTGCATCCGGACAGGGGAGTTTTCAGCCCCAGCATTTT,CAWSASGQGSFQPQHF
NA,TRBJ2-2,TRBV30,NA,TGTGCCGTCTGGGGGACCGAGAACACCGGGGAGCTGTTTTTT,CAVWGTENTGELFF
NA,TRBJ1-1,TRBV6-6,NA,TGTGCCAGCAGCCAACCAAACGGCCCGAACACTGAAGCTTTCTTT,CASSQPNGPNTEAFF
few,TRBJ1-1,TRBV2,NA,TGTGCCAGCAGCGAAATGAACACTGAAGCTTTCTTT,CASSEMNTEAFF
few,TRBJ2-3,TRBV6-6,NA,TGTGCCAGCAGTTACCCGAAGGACACGTCCGCAGATACGCAGTATTTT,CASSYPKDTSADTQYF
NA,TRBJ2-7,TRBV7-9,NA,TGTGCCAGCAGCTTATCCCTTGCTGACGAGCAGTACTTC,CASSLSLADEQYF